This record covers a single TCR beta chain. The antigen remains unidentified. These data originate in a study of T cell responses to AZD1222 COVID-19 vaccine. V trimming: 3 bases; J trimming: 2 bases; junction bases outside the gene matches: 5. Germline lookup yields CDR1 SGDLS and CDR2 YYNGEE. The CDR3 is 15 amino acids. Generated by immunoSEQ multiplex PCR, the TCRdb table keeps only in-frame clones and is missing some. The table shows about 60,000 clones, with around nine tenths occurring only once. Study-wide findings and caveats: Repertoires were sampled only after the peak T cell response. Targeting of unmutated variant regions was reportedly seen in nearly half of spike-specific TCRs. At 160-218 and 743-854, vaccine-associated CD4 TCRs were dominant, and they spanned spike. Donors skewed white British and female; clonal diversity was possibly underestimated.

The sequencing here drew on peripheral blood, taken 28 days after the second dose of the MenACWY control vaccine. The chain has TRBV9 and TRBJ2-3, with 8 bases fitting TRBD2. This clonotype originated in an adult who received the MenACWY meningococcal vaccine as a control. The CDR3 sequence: CASSGDSGATDTQYF. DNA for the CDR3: TGTGCCAGCAGCGGTGATAGCGGGGCCACAGATACGCAGTATTTT.